The 21 T cell receptor beta chains in this list originate from one sample, sequenced in a study of blood T cell repertoires in COVID-19. The repertoire was sequenced with immunoSEQ multiplex PCR; TCRdb's copy has only in-frame clones and lacks some. The sample has 65,000 to 80,000 clones; 75% to 90% are singletons. Sequencing was carried out using peripheral blood. The receptors shown here come from a human donor in a cohort sampled during active COVID-19.

The chain joins TRBV29-1 to TRBJ1-1; D remains ambiguous. CDR3 length: 13 amino acids. V shed 7 bases and J shed 0 bases, with 12 bases lying between them. Germline assignment: CDR1 SQVTM and CDR2 ANQGSEA. CDR3 sequence: CSAWTPMNTEAFF. CDR3 in DNA: TGCAGCGCCTGGACTCCCATGAACACTGAAGCTTTCTTT. Based on the CDR3 plus reference TRBV29-1 and TRBJ1-1, the full variable domain is SAVISQKPSRDICQRGTSLTIQCQVDSQVTMMFWYRQQPGQSLTLIATANQGSEATYESGFVIDKFPISRPNLTFSTLTVSNMSPEDSSIYLCSAWTPMNTEAFFGQGTRLTVV.

This clone has a single count. J is TRBJ2-5 and V is TRBV4-1; 11 bases match TRBD2. Germline V gene data show CDR1 as MGHRA and CDR2 as YSYEKL. The junction had 7 bases not matched to a gene; V was cut back by 0 bases and J by 1 base. CDR3 length: 18 amino acids. The CDR3 spells CASSQDRGTSGLQETQYF. CDR3 bases: TGCGCCAGCAGCCAAGATAGGGGGACTAGCGGACTCCAAGAGACCCAGTACTTC.

The chain employs TRBV6-5 and TRBJ1-1; 7 bases agree with TRBD1. The germline gives CDR1 MNHEY, CDR2 SVGAGI. The CDR3 consists of 14 residues. The V gene end was trimmed by 7 bases and the J gene end by 3 bases; junction bases not matched to a gene: 8. The CDR3 sequence: CASTIKGADTEAFF. Here the CDR3 DNA reads TGTGCCAGCACCATCAAGGGGGCAGACACTGAAGCTTTCTTT.

V gene TRBV18 combines with J gene TRBJ1-6; 9 bases align to TRBD1. CDR3 length: 17 residues. Germline lookup yields CDR1 KGHSH and CDR2 LQKENI. Trimming cost V 4 bases and J 9 bases; bases outside gene matches: 13. This chain's CDR3 is CASSHFGQGISPSPLHF. CDR3 coding DNA: TGTGCCAGCTCACACTTCGGACAGGGGATATCGCCTTCACCCCTCCACTTT.

The chain combines TRBV30 with TRBJ2-3; D perhaps matches TRBD1 (6 bases). The CDR3 runs 13 residues. V lost 3 bases, J lost 2 bases, and 9 bases lay in between. From germline, CDR1 is GTSNPN and CDR2 SVGIG (reference sequence). CDR3: CAWRQGYTDTQYF. The CDR3 DNA reads TGTGCCTGGAGACAGGGATACACAGATACGCAGTATTTT.

The CDR3: CASSDRDYDYNEQFF. In DNA form, the CDR3 reads TGTGCCAGCAGCGACCGGGACTACGACTACAATGAGCAGTTCTTC. The chain is built from TRBV5-5 and TRBJ2-1; 7 bases match TRBD2. V dropped 4 bases and J dropped 3; count of bases not matched to a gene: 7. Germline CDR1 SGHKS, CDR2 YYEKEE (reference sequence). This CDR3 region has 15 residues.

V usage is TRBV2 and J usage is TRBJ2-3, with 8 bases fitting TRBD2. J was trimmed by 2 bases and V by 6 bases; bases with no gene match: 7. Germline V gene lookup returns CDR1 SNHLY and CDR2 FYNNEI. This CDR3 spans 15 amino acids. CDR3: CASSAYSGVTDTQYF. The CDR3 DNA is TGTGCCAGCAGCGCCTATAGCGGGGTCACAGATACGCAGTATTTT.

This clone was observed a handful of times. The rearrangement links TRBV4-1 to TRBJ2-2, with 8 bases lining up with TRBD1. The V and J ends lost 2 bases and 5 bases, in that order; junction bases with no gene match: 13. The CDR3 extends over 18 amino acids. Germline V gene data show CDR1 as MGHRA and CDR2 as YSYEKL. Here the CDR3 DNA reads TGCGCCAGCAGCCAAACCGGGACAGGTATTCGTTCGACCGGGGAGCTGTTTTTT. Protein sequence: CASSQTGTGIRSTGELFF.

The genes are TRBV16 and TRBJ1-5, with D possibly matching TRBD1 (6 bases). The CDR3 is 15 amino acids. The germline V gene encodes CDR1 KGHSY and CDR2 FQNENV. V was trimmed by 0 bases and J by 6 bases, leaving 12 bases between them. DNA of the CDR3: TGTGCCAGCAGCCAATCGGGGGCAGGCAGTCAGCCCCAGCATTTT. This gives the protein CASSQSGAGSQPQHF.

The genes are TRBV6-5 and TRBJ2-5; 7 positions agree with TRBD1. This CDR3 contains 14 residues. Germline V gene data show CDR1 as MNHEY and CDR2 as SVGAGI. Trimming at V came to 11 bases and at J to 3 bases, leaving 12 bases not matched to a gene. The DNA of the CDR3 is TGTGCCCTATCCCGGGACAGCTTAAAAGAGACCCAGTACTTC. Its translation: CALSRDSLKETQYF.

The chain combines TRBV2 with TRBJ1-1; tentative D call: TRBD1 (5 bases). Trimming cost V 5 bases and J 0 bases, with 7 bases left between them. Per the germline V gene, CDR1 is SNHLY and CDR2 is FYNNEI. The CDR3 sequence is 13 residues long. Here the CDR3 DNA reads TGTGCCAGCAGTACAGGTTTGAACACTGAAGCTTTCTTT. Its translation: CASSTGLNTEAFF.

CDR3 sequence (DNA): TGTGCCAGCGGACCGGGACTCCCGGAGACCCAGTACTTC. Protein sequence: CASGPGLPETQYF. The chain joins TRBV7-2 to TRBJ2-5; D is possibly TRBD2 (6 bases). The V end was cut by 8 bases, the J end by 5 bases, with 15 bases between. The CDR3 runs 13 residues. CDR1 SGHTA and CDR2 FQGNSA come from the germline V gene.

The genes are TRBV2 and TRBJ1-1; D not certain. Germline V lookup: CDR1 SNHLY, CDR2 FYNNEI. The CDR3 length is 14 residues. Trimming left V 2 bases short and J 0 bases short, with 7 bases between. This CDR3 reads CASSETFMNTEAFF. Here the CDR3 DNA reads TGTGCCAGCAGTGAAACTTTCATGAACACTGAAGCTTTCTTT.

This clone was detected only once. This chain joins TRBV19 and TRBJ1-5, with D tentatively TRBD1 (5 bases). The V end lost 6 bases, the J end lost 5 bases, and 17 bases lay between the germline ends. The CDR3 has 15 residues. Germline-derived CDR1 and CDR2 are LNHDA and SQIVND (reference sequence). DNA of the CDR3: TGTGCCAGTAGCACCCACGGACGGGGGGATCAGCCCCAGCATTTT. Translating it yields CASSTHGRGDQPQHF.

A remark on this clone: At the DNA level, this CDR3 is encoded by other sequences in the same sample as well. The V gene is TRBV12-3 or TRBV12-4, the J gene TRBJ2-5; D not certain. The CDR3 is 11 residues long. V gave up 3 bases and J gave up 5 bases, with 4 bases separating them. The CDR3 spells CASSLRETQYF. DNA for the CDR3: TGTGCCAGCAGTTTGAGGGAGACCCAGTACTTC.

This chain joins TRBV24-1 and TRBJ2-1; D remains ambiguous. Trimming took 9 bases from V and 2 from J, leaving 10 bases between them. CDR1 is KGHDR, CDR2 SFDVKD, per germline. This CDR3 is built from 13 residues. CDR3 residues: CATGEVTYNEQFF. The CDR3 bases are TGTGCCACCGGAGAGGTCACCTACAATGAGCAGTTCTTC.

The chain carries TRBV6-4 and TRBJ2-2; possible D gene TRBD1, 7 bases. The CDR3 consists of 15 residues. Germline V gene sequence: CDR1 MRHNA, CDR2 SNTAGT. V lost 7 bases and J 1 base, leaving 13 bases between the germline ends. In DNA, the CDR3 is TGTGCCAGCATCGGAGGGGGCCGGAACACCGGGGAGCTGTTTTTT. This sequence encodes CASIGGGRNTGELFF.

This chain links TRBV4-1 with TRBJ1-6, with D unresolved. The V gene's germline CDR1 is MGHRA and CDR2 YSYEKL. The V end lost 1 base, the J end lost 8 bases, and 6 bases lay between the germline ends. This CDR3 region has 13 residues. CDR3 sequence: CASSQVRDSPLHF. The DNA for the CDR3 is TGCGCCAGCAGCCAAGTGAGGGATTCACCCCTCCACTTT.

The V call is TRBV27, the J call TRBJ1-5, with D possibly TRBD1 on 6 matching bases. V lost 5 bases to trimming and J lost 7 bases, with 12 bases between them. Germline loops: CDR1 MNHEY, CDR2 SMNVEV (reference sequence). The CDR3 has 13 amino acids. The CDR3 sequence: CASSRTAAQPQHF. Written as DNA, the CDR3 is TGTGCCAGCAGTCGGACAGCAGCCCAGCCCCAGCATTTT.

The chain employs TRBV7-9 and TRBJ2-1; 8 bases match TRBD2. Unmatched junction bases numbered 6, after V lost 0 bases and J lost 8 bases. There are 15 residues in the CDR3. Germline CDR1 is SEHNR and CDR2 is FQNEAQ (reference sequence). Written as DNA, the CDR3 is TGTGCCAGCAGCTTAGCGGCGGGGGGCGTGGATGAGCAGTTCTTC. Its protein product is CASSLAAGGVDEQFF.

V and J are TRBV6-5 and TRBJ1-4; a possible D gene is TRBD1 (6 bases). Trimming stripped 6 bases from V and 0 bases from J, with 11 bases between. The CDR3 is 15 residues long. Germline CDR1 is MNHEY and CDR2 is SVGAGI. This CDR3 reads CASRSGAATNEKLFF. CDR3 coding DNA: TGTGCCAGCAGGTCAGGGGCGGCAACTAATGAAAAACTGTTTTTT.